A single sample is the source of the 18 T cell receptor beta chains below, sequenced in a study of identifying expanded T cells in peripheral blood (dated by TCRdb to about 2019). The library was built by means of the immunoSEQ multiplex PCR assay. Entries here come from immuneACCESS through TCRdb and include only in-frame sequences with V and J called. Some clones fail to appear in such tables; in the studies checked, an unresolved V gene covers under half of the shortfall, and the cause of the remainder is unknown. The sample has about 85,000 clones on record, 85% to 90% of them singletons. In total, the top ten clones hold roughly 19% of the sample. The sample taken for sequencing was blood. Receptors were obtained from a person between 18 and 75 years old in good health.

The chain couples TRBV7-2 to TRBJ1-1, with D perhaps matching TRBD1 (6 bases). Germline assignment: CDR1 SGHTA and CDR2 FQGNSA. The CDR3 extends over 15 amino acids. V lost 5 bases to trimming and J lost 0 bases, with 13 bases between them. CDR3 sequence reads: CASSPNRVLNTEAFF. DNA for the CDR3: TGTGCCAGCAGCCCGAACAGGGTCTTGAACACTGAAGCTTTCTTT. The full variable domain, its missing parts supplied by reference TRBV7-2 and TRBJ1-1, is GAGVSQSPSNKVTEKGKDVELRCDPISGHTALYWYRQSLGQGLEFLIYFQGNSAPDKSGLPSDRFSAERTGGSVSTLTIQRTQQEDSAVYLCASSPNRVLNTEAFFGQGTRLTVV.

The chain joins TRBV5-4 to TRBJ1-1; D may be TRBD1 (5 bases). V was pared by 4 bases and J by 3 bases, with 16 bases between. The CDR3 extends over 15 amino acids. Germline-derived CDR1 and CDR2 are SGHNT and YYREEE (reference sequence). In nucleotides, the CDR3 is TGTGCCAGCAGCAACGCGCCGGGGCAGGACACTGAAGCTTTCTTT. This codes for CASSNAPGQDTEAFF.

This chain connects TRBV7-2 to TRBJ1-5; the match to TRBD1 covers 7 bases. Germline V gene data show CDR1 as SGHTA and CDR2 as FQGNSA. The ends lost 5 bases at V and 5 bases at J; junction bases unmatched: 6. The CDR3 extends over 14 amino acids. The CDR3 sequence is CASSLGDRHQPQHF. CDR3 bases: TGTGCCAGCAGCCTCGGGGACAGACATCAGCCCCAGCATTTT.

The chain is built from TRBV9 and TRBJ2-3, with 11 bases fitting TRBD1. CDR3 length: 15 amino acids. The ends lost 4 bases at V and 4 bases at J; junction bases unmatched: 5. The germline CDR1 and CDR2 sequences are SGDLS and YYNGEE. CDR3 DNA sequence: TGTGCCAGCAGCCCGGGACAGGGGGAGTCAGATACGCAGTATTTT. Amino acid sequence: CASSPGQGESDTQYF. The entire variable domain, with the rest obtained from reference TRBV9 and TRBJ2-3, is as follows: DSGVTQTPKHLITATGQRVTLRCSPRSGDLSVYWYQQSLDQGLQFLIQYYNGEERAKGNILERFSAQQFPDLHSELNLSSLELGDSALYFCASSPGQGESDTQYFGPGTRLTVL.

A few counts support this clone. V usage is TRBV25-1 and J usage is TRBJ1-5; no clear D gene. The germline V and J ends were trimmed by 2 bases and 4 bases, with 9 bases remaining between them. Germline-derived CDR1 and CDR2 are MGHDK and SYGVNS. The CDR3 covers 14 residues. CDR3 residues: CASSEGWENQPQHF. The CDR3 DNA follows: TGTGCCAGCAGTGAAGGGTGGGAGAATCAGCCCCAGCATTTT. The complete variable domain, with remaining parts taken from reference TRBV25-1 and TRBJ1-5, reads EADIYQTPRYLVIGTGKKITLECSQTMGHDKMYWYQQDPGMELHLIHYSYGVNSTEKGDLSSESTVSRIRTEHFPLTLESARPSHTSQYLCASSEGWENQPQHFGDGTRLSIL.

The rearrangement uses TRBV5-1 and TRBJ2-3; TRBD1 matches 7 bases. The J segment lost 1 base and the V segment lost 4 bases, leaving 6 bases of the junction unmatched. Germline values: CDR1 SGHRS, CDR2 YFSETQ. The CDR3 runs 15 residues. The CDR3 region has the DNA TGCGCCAGCAGCCCGGGACAGAAACGCACAGATACGCAGTATTTT. Protein: CASSPGQKRTDTQYF.

The chain employs TRBV28 and TRBJ1-6; D gene uncertain. The V end was cut by 8 bases, the J end by 7 bases, with 6 bases between. The V gene's germline CDR1 is MDHEN and CDR2 SYDVKM. This CDR3 comprises 11 residues. This chain's CDR3 is CASYSNSPLHF. In DNA, the CDR3 is TGTGCCAGCTACTCCAATTCACCCCTCCACTTT.

About this clone: This sample also contains other DNA sequences that code for the same CDR3. The rearrangement joins TRBV9 to TRBJ2-7; 12 nucleotides agree with TRBD1. Germline trimming cut 2 bases from V and 4 bases from J; bases unmatched to any gene: 1. This CDR3 is built from 14 residues. CDR1 and CDR2 (germline): SGDLS, YYNGEE. CDR3 DNA: TGTGCCAGCAGCGTGGGACAGGGGGCATACGAGCAGTACTTC. Protein sequence: CASSVGQGAYEQYF.

The genes are TRBV21-1 and TRBJ2-5; TRBD1, the table's D call, lacks a check against the DNA. TRBV21-1 is annotated as a pseudogene. This CDR3 contains 17 residues. The CDR3 spells CASSKSHLIRQGQTQYF. In nucleotides, the CDR3 is TGTGCCAGCAGCAAAAGCCACCTGATAAGACAGGGGCAGACCCAGTACTTC.

The V gene is TRBV4-2, the J gene TRBJ1-5; no firm D call. The CDR3 is 15 residues long. V was clipped by 4 bases and J by 7 bases, with 17 bases between them. Per germline, CDR1 LGHNA and CDR2 YNFKEQ. CDR3 sequence (DNA): TGTGCCAGCAGCCTGCTTAGGGCCGGGGAACAGCCCCAGCATTTT. Protein: CASSLLRAGEQPQHF.

This chain links TRBV6-4 with TRBJ2-5; tentative D call: TRBD2 (6 bases). CDR3 size: 15 residues. V lost 3 bases and J lost 1, with 12 bases in between. Germline CDR1 is MRHNA and CDR2 is SNTAGT. This CDR3 reads CASSEGMGGQETQYF. Here the CDR3 DNA reads TGTGCCAGCAGTGAAGGAATGGGAGGCCAAGAGACCCAGTACTTC.

This chain connects TRBV4-3 to TRBJ1-4, with 9 bases identical to TRBD1. V was clipped by 2 bases and J by 0 bases; unmatched bases: 13. Germline V lookup: CDR1 LGHNA, CDR2 YSLEER. The CDR3 runs 20 residues. The CDR3 loop is CASSQPAYGTGPATNEKLFF. The CDR3 nucleotides read TGCGCCAGCAGCCAACCCGCCTATGGGACAGGGCCTGCAACTAATGAAAAACTGTTTTTT.

The chain uses TRBV9 and TRBJ2-3; no reliable D call. The CDR3 covers 13 residues. In germline, CDR1 is SGDLS, CDR2 YYNGEE. Trimming cost V 2 bases and J 0 bases, with 4 bases left between them. The CDR3 spells CASSVGSTDTQYF. The CDR3, as DNA: TGTGCCAGCAGCGTCGGGAGCACAGATACGCAGTATTTT.

The chain combines TRBV12-5 with TRBJ2-1, with a weak D call TRBD1 (5 bases). Trimming cost V 1 base and J 7 bases, with 11 bases left between them. Germline CDR1 LGHNT, CDR2 FRNRAP. The CDR3 has 14 amino acids. CDR3 sequence reads: CASGLATGENEQFF. CDR3 nucleotides: TGTGCTAGTGGTTTGGCTACAGGAGAAAATGAGCAGTTCTTC.

The V call is TRBV6-5, the J call TRBJ2-7; D might be TRBD1 or TRBD2, each matching 6 bases. V lost 8 bases to trimming and J lost 2 bases, with 13 bases between them. Germline CDR1 MNHEY, CDR2 SVGAGI. CDR3 size: 13 residues. The CDR3 DNA is TGTGCCAGCGGAGGGGACACTACCTACGAGCAGTACTTC. Translation gives CASGGDTTYEQYF.

The gene calls are TRBV6-5 and TRBJ1-1; D remains ambiguous. V was trimmed by 2 bases and J by 3 bases, leaving 7 bases between them. CDR1 and CDR2 (germline): MNHEY, SVGAGI. This CDR3 contains 13 residues. CDR3: CASSYGSHTEAFF. CDR3 nucleotide sequence: TGTGCCAGCAGTTACGGCAGTCACACTGAAGCTTTCTTT.

The rearrangement joins TRBV6-4 to TRBJ2-1, with 10 positions matching TRBD2. V was clipped by 0 bases and J by 8 bases; unmatched bases: 10. Germline V gives CDR1 MRHNA, CDR2 SNTAGT. The CDR3 is made up of 17 amino acids. The CDR3 DNA follows: TGTGCCAGCAGTGACTCGATGGCAGCGGGGGGGCGTCATGAGCAGTTCTTC. Protein product: CASSDSMAAGGRHEQFF.

The chain employs TRBV4-1 and TRBJ2-7; 8 bases line up with TRBD2. From germline, CDR1 is MGHRA and CDR2 YSYEKL. J lost 0 bases, V lost 0 bases, and 4 bases had no gene match. There are 16 residues in the CDR3. CDR3 protein: CASSQDPGGASYEQYF. DNA of the CDR3: TGCGCCAGCAGCCAAGATCCCGGGGGGGCCTCCTACGAGCAGTACTTC.